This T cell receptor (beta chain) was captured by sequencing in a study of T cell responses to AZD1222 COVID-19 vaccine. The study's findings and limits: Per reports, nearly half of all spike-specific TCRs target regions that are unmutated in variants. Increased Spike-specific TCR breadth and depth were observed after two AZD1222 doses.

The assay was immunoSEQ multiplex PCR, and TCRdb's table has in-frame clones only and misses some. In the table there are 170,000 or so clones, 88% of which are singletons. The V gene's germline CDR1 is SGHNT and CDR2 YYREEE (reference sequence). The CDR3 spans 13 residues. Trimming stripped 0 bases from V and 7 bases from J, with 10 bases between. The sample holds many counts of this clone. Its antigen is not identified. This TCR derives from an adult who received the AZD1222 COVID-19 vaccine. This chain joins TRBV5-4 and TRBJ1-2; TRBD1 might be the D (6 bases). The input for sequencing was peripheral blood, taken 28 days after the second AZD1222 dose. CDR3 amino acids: CASSLDGGVGYTF. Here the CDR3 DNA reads TGTGCCAGCAGCTTGGACGGGGGCGTTGGCTACACCTTC.